The entry below describes one TCR beta chain. This clone was observed a single time. Its antigen has not been determined. Base-call qualities are not available, and no considerably larger clone is one nucleotide away. The entry originates in a study of tumour-infiltrating T cells in Burkitt lymphoma (dated by TCRdb to the early 2020s). With respect to the entire study: TCR repertoire data were correlated with clinical outcome; productive clonality predicted overall and progression-free survival, independent of established prognosticators including age at diagnosis.

Including cysteine and phenylalanine, the CDR3 has 15 amino acids. Just CDR3 DNA is preserved here, 45 bases in frame from base 1. Trimming takes 7 bases off V and 1 base off J; junction bases not matched to a gene: 7. CDR1 SNHLY and CDR2 FYNNEI were looked up in the germline V gene. Library method: the immunoSEQ multiplex PCR assay. TCRdb carries this immuneACCESS record with in-frame sequences only. Its versions omit some clonotypes, under half of them owing to an unresolved V gene in the studies checked, with the rest unexplained. This sample is represented by thousands of clones; 84% of them were singletons. The ten biggest clones cover more than 9.5% of the sample.

Input material: tumor tissue. The chain was built from TRBV2 and TRBJ1-5; a stretch of 7 junction bases matches TRBD1. The TCR originated in a human donor with diffuse large B-cell lymphoma. Some clones in this sample may be carry-over from other donors' samples. The nucleotide sequence is TGTGCCAGCACCCTAGGGACAGCCAGCAATCAGCCCCAGCATTTT. Translated, it gives CASTLGTASNQPQHF.